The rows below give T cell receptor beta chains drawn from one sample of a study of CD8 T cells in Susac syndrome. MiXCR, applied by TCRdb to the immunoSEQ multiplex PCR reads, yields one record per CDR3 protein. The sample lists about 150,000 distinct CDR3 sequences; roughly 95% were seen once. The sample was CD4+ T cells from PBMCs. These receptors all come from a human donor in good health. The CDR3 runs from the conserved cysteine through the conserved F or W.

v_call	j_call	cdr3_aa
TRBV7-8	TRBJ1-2	CASSFGQEINYGYTF
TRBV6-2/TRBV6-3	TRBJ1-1	CASVQGTEAFF
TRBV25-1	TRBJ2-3	CASSETSGINHGVDTQYF
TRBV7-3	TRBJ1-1	CASSFVRDGEAFF
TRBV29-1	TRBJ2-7	CSVRGVTYEQYF
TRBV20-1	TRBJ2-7	CSAGPRGRSYEQYF
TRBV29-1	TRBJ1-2	CSFLGGRIQSGYTF
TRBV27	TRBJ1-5	CASLTGANQPQHF
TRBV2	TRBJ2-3	CASRKLAGGTDTQYF
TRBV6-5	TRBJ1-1	CASTALGLGAEAFF
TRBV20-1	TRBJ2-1	CSAHPSGRVSYNEQFF
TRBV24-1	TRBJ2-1	CATSDPGLAGGNEQFF
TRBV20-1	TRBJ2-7	CSASSPGTSSPYEQYF
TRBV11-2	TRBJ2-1	CASSLGVDGRGYNEQFF
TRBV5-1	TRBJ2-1	CASSLAEAGETYNEQFF
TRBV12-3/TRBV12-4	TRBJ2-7	CASSLAGGAGEGYEQYF